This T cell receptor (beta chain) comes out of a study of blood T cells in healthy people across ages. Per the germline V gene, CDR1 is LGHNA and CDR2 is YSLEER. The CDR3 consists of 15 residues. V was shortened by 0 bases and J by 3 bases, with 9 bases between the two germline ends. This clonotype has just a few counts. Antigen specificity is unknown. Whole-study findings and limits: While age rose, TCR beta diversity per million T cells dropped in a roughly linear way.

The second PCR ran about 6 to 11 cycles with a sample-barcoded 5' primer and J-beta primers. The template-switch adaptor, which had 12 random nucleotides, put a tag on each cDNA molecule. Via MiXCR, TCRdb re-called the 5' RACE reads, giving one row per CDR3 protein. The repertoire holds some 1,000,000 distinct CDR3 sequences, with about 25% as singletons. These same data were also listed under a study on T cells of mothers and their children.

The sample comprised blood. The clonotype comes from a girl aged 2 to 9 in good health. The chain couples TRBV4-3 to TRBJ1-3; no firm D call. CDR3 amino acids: CASSQDGKGGNTIYF. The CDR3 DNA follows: TGCGCCAGCAGCCAAGACGGGAAGGGTGGAAACACCATATATTTT.